The 32 T cell receptor beta chains in this list originate from one sample, sequenced in a study of T cells in Graves' hyperthyroidism and ophthalmopathy. Amplification of TCR beta CDR3 regions was performed using RNA transcripts as template. The HTBI primer set served for first-round RT-PCR of the TCR CDR3. One entry per CDR3 protein, called by TCRdb with MiXCR from the multiplex PCR reads. Of 480,000 or so distinct CDR3 sequences listed, about 45% were seen once; the top ten hold about 43%. Sequencing was performed on peripheral blood or thyroid tissue (not recorded which). The receptors stem from an adult woman with Graves' disease, either hyperthyroidism or ophthalmopathy (not recorded which).

This clonotype was counted many times. The CDR3 spells CSARESGAEVSPLHF. DNA for the CDR3: TGCAGTGCTAGAGAGAGTGGGGCCGAAGTATCACCCCTCCACTTT. The gene calls are TRBV20-1 and TRBJ1-6; tentative D call: TRBD1 (5 bases). Germline values: CDR1 DFQATT, CDR2 SNEGSKA (reference sequence). Trimming left V 0 bases short and J 10 bases short, with 16 bases between. The CDR3 runs to 15 residues.

This clonotype was observed many times. The CDR3 loop is CASSTQATQPQHF. The CDR3 DNA sequence: TGTGCCAGTAGTACTCAAGCGACTCAGCCCCAGCATTTT. The rearrangement joins TRBV19 to TRBJ1-5; D uncertain. Trimming pared 4 bases from V and 6 bases from J, leaving 10 bases between. The CDR3 extends over 13 amino acids. Looked up from germline, CDR1 is LNHDA and CDR2 is SQIVND (reference sequence).

The sample holds a few counts of this clonotype. The chain has TRBV7-2 and TRBJ1-3; D may be TRBD1 (6 bases). CDR1 is SGHTA and CDR2 is FQGNSA in the germline V gene. The V end lost 3 bases, the J end lost 4 bases, and 10 bases lay between the germline ends. This CDR3 comprises 14 residues. CDR3 sequence reads: CASSFTGTGNTIYF. CDR3 nucleotide sequence: TGTGCCAGCAGCTTCACCGGGACAGGAAACACCATATATTTT.

In its sample, this clonotype was seen many times. This chain uses TRBV7-2 with TRBJ2-2; possibly TRBD1 for D (6 bases). Germline assignment: CDR1 SGHTA and CDR2 FQGNSA. CDR3 size: 15 residues. V lost 2 bases and J lost 5, with 12 bases in between. The DNA of the CDR3 is TGTGCCAGCAGCTTACAGGGGACGGTAACCGGGGAGCTGTTTTTT. Protein sequence: CASSLQGTVTGELFF.

In its sample, this clonotype was seen many times. This sequence joins TRBV29-1 and TRBJ2-3, with 9 nucleotides matching TRBD1. The CDR3 is 14 residues long. CDR1 is SQVTM, CDR2 ANQGSEA, per germline. With V trimmed by 6 bases and J by 1 base, 5 bases remained unmatched. For the CDR3, the DNA is TGCAGCGTGACTACAGGGGGCCGCACAGATACGCAGTATTTT. Translated, it gives CSVTTGGRTDTQYF.

This clonotype was seen repeatedly, ten times or more. The V call is TRBV11-2, the J call TRBJ2-7; no clear D gene. Looked up from germline, CDR1 is SGHAT and CDR2 is FQNNGV. V lost 4 bases and J lost 3, with 13 bases in between. The CDR3 runs 14 residues. CDR3 protein: CASSSGPSGYEQYF. The CDR3 DNA reads TGTGCCAGCAGCTCCGGACCCTCCGGCTACGAGCAGTACTTC.

In DNA, the CDR3 is TGTGCCAGCAGCTCTAGACTGAACTCTGGAAACACCATATATTTT. Amino acids: CASSSRLNSGNTIYF. This chain links TRBV7-2 with TRBJ1-3; D is undetermined. The V end lost 4 bases, the J end lost 0 bases, and 10 bases lay between the germline ends. Per germline, CDR1 SGHTA and CDR2 FQGNSA. This CDR3 has 15 residues.

The chain is built from TRBV27 and TRBJ2-5; 9 bases are a match to TRBD2. Per germline, CDR1 MNHEY and CDR2 SMNVEV (reference sequence). The CDR3 runs 16 residues. V was pared by 2 bases and J by 1 base, with 5 bases of the junction left unmatched. The chain's CDR3 is CASSLGIAGAQETQYF. In nucleotides, the CDR3 is TGTGCCAGCAGTTTAGGGATAGCGGGAGCCCAAGAGACCCAGTACTTC.

This chain uses TRBV5-4 with TRBJ1-2; the D gene is possibly TRBD1 (6 bases). CDR1 and CDR2 (germline): SGHNT, YYREEE (reference sequence). V gave up 0 bases and J gave up 8 bases, with 11 bases separating them. The CDR3 sequence is 13 residues long. The CDR3 reads CASSLDGGRGYTF. CDR3 DNA: TGTGCCAGCAGCTTGGATGGGGGGCGAGGCTACACCTTC.

This clonotype appeared many times. This rearrangement joins TRBV11-3 to TRBJ2-2; D gene ambiguous. V lost 0 bases and J lost 8, with 7 bases in between. In germline, CDR1 is SGHNT, CDR2 YENEEA. The CDR3 is made up of 13 amino acids. The CDR3 DNA sequence: TGTGCCAGCAGCTTAGATCAACTGGGGGAGCTGTTTTTT. Protein sequence: CASSLDQLGELFF.

The chain recombines TRBV20-1 with TRBJ2-7, with a possible D match to TRBD1 (5 bases). This CDR3 contains 15 residues. Trimming removed 0 bases from V and 7 bases from J, with 19 bases in between. Germline loops: CDR1 DFQATT, CDR2 SNEGSKA (reference sequence). In DNA form, the CDR3 reads TGCAGTGCTAGAGATCGGGCAGGGCCGGTTTTAGAGCAGTACTTC. Translating it yields CSARDRAGPVLEQYF.

CDR3 sequence reads: CASSLDGRVGNEQFF. The CDR3 DNA sequence: TGTGCCAGCAGCTTGGACGGGAGGGTCGGCAATGAGCAGTTCTTC. This chain connects TRBV5-5 to TRBJ2-1; 8 bases are shared with TRBD2. After removal of 0 bases from V and 6 bases from J, the junction contained 5 bases not matched to a gene. CDR1 is SGHKS, CDR2 YYEKEE, per germline (reference sequence). The length of the CDR3 is 15 residues.

This clonotype was counted many times. The V call is TRBV4-1, the J call TRBJ1-1, with 7 bases that match TRBD1. Per the germline V gene, CDR1 is MGHRA and CDR2 is YSYEKL. The V and J ends lost 4 bases and 3 bases, in that order; junction bases with no gene match: 5. There are 14 residues in the CDR3. The CDR3 nucleotides read TGCGCCAGCAGCCCTGGACAGGTTCACACTGAAGCTTTCTTT. Translation: CASSPGQVHTEAFF.

Only one count was recorded for this clonotype. The chain carries TRBV5-1 and TRBJ1-3; the D is unclear. CDR3 length equals 16 residues. V was cut by 0 bases and J by 0 bases, with 10 bases left in between. Germline CDR1 and CDR2: SGHRS and YFSETQ. CDR3 in DNA: TGCGCCAGCAGCTTGGGCACCGCCGGCTCTGGAAACACCATATATTTT. This translates into CASSLGTAGSGNTIYF. Full variable domain (outside the CDR3, taken from reference TRBV5-1 and TRBJ1-3): KAGVTQTPRYLIKTRGQQVTLSCSPISGHRSVSWYQQTPGQGLQFLFEYFSETQRNKGNFPGRFSGRQFSNSRSEMNVSTLELGDSALYLCASSLGTAGSGNTIYFGEGSWLTVV.

As to this clonotype: A junction end diverges from the germline sequence, so it may reflect a read error. V gene TRBV7-9 combines with J gene TRBJ1-1; 11 bases fit TRBD1. Germline lookup yields CDR1 SEHNR and CDR2 FQNEAQ (reference sequence). The CDR3 contains 14 residues. CDR3 sequence reads: CASRLGTGGPEAFF. CDR3 nucleotides: TGTGCCAGCAGATTAGGGACAGGGGGACCTGAAGCTTTCTTT.

The sample holds a few counts of this clonotype. J is TRBJ1-5 and V is TRBV12-3 or TRBV12-4, with 8 nucleotides matching TRBD1. This CDR3 has 14 residues. V was pared by 5 bases and J by 6 bases, with 6 bases of the junction left unmatched. The CDR3 region has the DNA TGTGCCAGCAGTCAACAGGGGGGAGGTCAGCCCCAGCATTTT. Protein product: CASSQQGGGQPQHF.

The V call is TRBV7-9, the J call TRBJ2-5, with 9 nucleotides matching TRBD1. With 5 bases clipped from V and 5 bases from J, the junction kept 3 bases outside the gene matches. The CDR3 has 13 amino acids. Germline CDR1 is SEHNR and CDR2 is FQNEAQ (reference sequence). Written as DNA, the CDR3 is TGTGCCAGCAGCATCGGGACAGGGGAGACCCAGTACTTC. Its protein product is CASSIGTGETQYF.

The rearrangement links TRBV9 to TRBJ2-2; 13 bases align to TRBD2. Trimming at V came to 0 bases and at J to 0 bases, leaving 8 bases not matched to a gene. The CDR3 is 20 amino acids. Germline V lookup: CDR1 SGDLS, CDR2 YYNGEE. CDR3: CASSVEAPGLAGANTGELFF. The CDR3 bases are TGTGCCAGCAGCGTAGAGGCTCCCGGACTAGCGGGAGCGAACACCGGGGAGCTGTTTTTT.

Comment on this clonotype: A read error may be the cause here, since a much bigger clone is one base away. The V and J genes are TRBV11-1 and TRBJ1-1; D gene uncertain. Germline lookup yields CDR1 SGHAT and CDR2 FQDESV (reference sequence). CDR3 length equals 16 residues. In DNA form, the CDR3 reads TGTGCCAGCAGCTTAATGGTGGGCGCTGTGGGCACTGAAGCTTCCTTT. Translated, it gives CASSLMVGAVGTEASF.

This clonotype was counted at least ten times. This chain uses TRBV5-1 with TRBJ1-1; D may be TRBD1 (5 bases). This CDR3 contains 15 residues. Trimming shortened V by 0 bases and J by 4 bases, and 13 bases separated the two germline ends. Per the germline V gene, CDR1 is SGHRS and CDR2 is YFSETQ. The CDR3 sequence: CASSLAGYGGTEAFF. For the CDR3, the DNA is TGCGCCAGCAGCTTGGCCGGTTATGGGGGCACTGAAGCTTTCTTT.

The chain carries TRBV6-4 and TRBJ1-2, with D maybe TRBD1 (5 bases). This CDR3 is 16 amino acids long. V lost 2 bases and J 5 bases, leaving 18 bases between the germline ends. Germline V lookup: CDR1 MRHNA, CDR2 SNTAGT. CDR3 in amino acids: CASSDMSGVPSYGYTF. Here the CDR3 DNA reads TGTGCCAGCAGTGACATGTCGGGGGTCCCCTCATATGGCTACACCTTC.

This clonotype was found many times. V and J are TRBV12-3 or TRBV12-4 and TRBJ1-1; 7 nucleotides align to TRBD1. This CDR3 is built from 13 residues. Losses at the gene ends were 6 bases for V and 0 bases for J; bases not matched to a gene: 1. The CDR3 sequence: CASRGTVNTEAFF. The CDR3 coding sequence is TGTGCCAGCAGGGGGACAGTGAACACTGAAGCTTTCTTT.

This chain uses TRBV7-2 with TRBJ1-5, with D tentatively TRBD1 (6 bases). Germline V gives CDR1 SGHTA, CDR2 FQGNSA. V was pared by 1 base and J by 7 bases, with 17 bases between. This CDR3 is 16 amino acids long. DNA for the CDR3: TGTGCCAGCAGCTTAGGCCTCACGGGGGGCGAGCAGCCCCAGCATTTT. Translating gives CASSLGLTGGEQPQHF.

The gene calls are TRBV10-3 and TRBJ1-5; D unresolved. V dropped 6 bases and J dropped 4 bases, with 10 bases sitting between them. Germline V lookup: CDR1 ENHRY, CDR2 SYGVKD. This CDR3 comprises 13 residues. The CDR3 loop reads CAIREDENQPQHF. In DNA form, the CDR3 reads TGTGCCATCAGGGAGGATGAAAATCAGCCCCAGCATTTT.

This sequence joins TRBV12-3 or TRBV12-4 and TRBJ2-2; unclear D gene. This CDR3 comprises 12 residues. Trimming took 3 bases from V and 6 from J, leaving 5 bases between them. In DNA form, the CDR3 reads TGTGCCAGCAGTTTTGCGGCCGGGGAGCTGTTTTTT. Residues: CASSFAAGELFF.

Many counts were recorded for this clonotype. The chain is built from TRBV10-3 and TRBJ1-2; D might be TRBD1 (5 bases). Trimming took off 5 bases at V and 8 bases at J, with 12 bases between the two ends. CDR3 length: 12 amino acids. The germline V gene encodes CDR1 ENHRY and CDR2 SYGVKD. CDR3 sequence: CAISLSEGGYTF. In nucleotides, the CDR3 is TGTGCCATCAGTCTGTCAGAGGGGGGCTACACCTTC.

This clonotype showed up many times. The genes are TRBV20-1 and TRBJ2-7; no clear D gene. Germline V gene data show CDR1 as DFQATT and CDR2 as SNEGSKA (reference sequence). The CDR3 consists of 13 residues. V was cut by 4 bases and J by 2 bases, with 12 bases left in between. The CDR3 DNA reads as TGCAGTGCTAATTTTGGCGGTCCCTACGAGCAGTACTTC. Translating it yields CSANFGGPYEQYF.

This rearrangement joins TRBV20-1 to TRBJ2-5; D is possibly TRBD2 (6 bases). V was pared by 2 bases and J by 10 bases, with 14 bases between. CDR3 length: 12 amino acids. Germline values: CDR1 DFQATT, CDR2 SNEGSKA (reference sequence). CDR3 in amino acids: CSARLGPGVQYF. CDR3 bases: TGCAGTGCTAGACTCGGGCCGGGAGTCCAGTACTTC.

Many counts were recorded for this clonotype. The chain has TRBV5-8 and TRBJ1-1, with 9 nucleotides matching TRBD1. CDR1 is SGHTS, CDR2 YDEGEE, per germline. With 4 bases clipped from V and 5 bases from J, the junction kept 6 bases outside the gene matches. The CDR3 totals 14 residues. CDR3 amino acids: CASSNRQGGTEAFF. CDR3 DNA: TGTGCCAGCAGCAATAGACAGGGGGGAACTGAAGCTTTCTTT. Using reference TRBV5-8 and TRBJ1-1 for the parts outside the CDR3, the full variable domain is EAGVTQSPTHLIKTRGQQATLRCSPISGHTSVYWYQQALGLGLQFLLWYDEGEERNRGNFPPRFSGRQFPNYSSELNVNALELEDSALYLCASSNRQGGTEAFFGQGTRLTVV.

The chain recombines TRBV20-1 with TRBJ1-5; TRBD1 is a possible D gene (5 bases). CDR1 is DFQATT, CDR2 SNEGSKA, per germline (reference sequence). Trimming cost V 6 bases and J 1 base, with 10 bases left between them. The CDR3 has 13 residues. DNA for the CDR3: TGCAGTGCGGAACGGGACAGCAATCAGCCCCAGCATTTT. Translation: CSAERDSNQPQHF.

This chain joins TRBV25-1 and TRBJ2-2, with a tentative D call TRBD1 (5 bases). Trimming took 4 bases from V and 6 from J, leaving 9 bases between them. Per the germline V gene, CDR1 is MGHDK and CDR2 is SYGVNS. The CDR3 is 13 residues long. The DNA for the CDR3 is TGTGCCAGCAGTGTCAAGGGGTCCGGGGAGCTGTTTTTT. Protein: CASSVKGSGELFF.

The J gene is TRBJ2-5, the V gene TRBV3-1; D remains unclear. CDR3 length equals 10 residues. Trimming cost V 6 bases and J 11 bases, with 10 bases left between them. Germline lookup yields CDR1 LGHDT and CDR2 YNNKEL (reference sequence). The CDR3 sequence is CASSPRSQYF. DNA of the CDR3: TGTGCCAGCAGTCCCCGGTCACAGTACTTC.